The T cell receptor beta chain under discussion was sequenced for a study of CD8+CD57+ T cells in acquired aplastic anemia. TCR beta VDJ combinations and CDR3 sequences were profiled from genomic DNA. MiXCR, applied by TCRdb to the reads, yields one record per CDR3 protein. The repertoire includes about 41,000 distinct CDR3 sequences, approximately 63% of them detected once, and just under 60% sits in the top ten. The CDR3 contains 11 residues. The V and J ends lost 6 bases and 5 bases respectively, with 10 bases between them. Germline CDR1 reads SQVTM; CDR2 reads ANQGSEA. Selection for sequencing was limited to patients who had shown CD8+CD57+ cell expansion by flow cytometry. Every one of the patients had aplastic anemia (severe, acquired). Patients were untreated when blood was sampled.

The chain recombines TRBV29-1 with TRBJ1-2, with unresolved D. The sequenced sample was sorted CD4+, CD8+, or CD8+CD57+ T cells (not recorded which) from PBMCs. The receptor's source is a human donor with aplastic anemia. In DNA, the CDR3 is TGCAGCGTCACGGGAGGGTATGGCTACACCTTC. This encodes CSVTGGYGYTF. Drawing the rest from reference TRBV29-1 and TRBJ1-2, the complete variable domain is SAVISQKPSRDICQRGTSLTIQCQVDSQVTMMFWYRQQPGQSLTLIATANQGSEATYESGFVIDKFPISRPNLTFSTLTVSNMSPEDSSIYLCSVTGGYGYTFGSGTRLTVV.